This T cell receptor beta chain was retrieved from a study of CD8 T cells in ankylosing spondylitis. Whole-study findings and limits: Peripheral blood samples showed relatively rare disease-linked clones, and these clones were CD8+. Reports of some motif variants in reactive arthritis synovial fluid and blood predate this one.

This CDR3 is 14 amino acids long. Germline CDR1 is LNHNV and CDR2 is YYDKDF (reference sequence). The germline V and J ends were trimmed by 2 bases and 5 bases, with 12 bases remaining between them. MiXCR, run by TCRdb on the 5' RACE reads, gives a single entry per CDR3 protein. The sample contains 50,000 to 60,000 distinct CDR3 sequences, 7.4% of which appear only once. This clonotype was detected many times. The antigen is unknown. The sample consisted of blood, either unsorted or a sorted T cell fraction (not recorded which). The rearrangement links TRBV15 to TRBJ2-5; TRBD1 or TRBD2 may be the D gene (6 bases each). The sequence derives from a female donor with ankylosing spondylitis or in good health (not recorded which). The DNA for the CDR3 is TGTGCCACCAGCAGAACAGGAGGGGGGGAGACCCAGTACTTC. Translating it yields CATSRTGGGETQYF.